The clone carrying this T cell receptor (beta chain) was picked up many times. This entry comes from a study of response to subunit inactivated influenza vaccine. CDR3 length: 15 amino acids. CDR1 and CDR2 from the germline V gene are SGDLS and YYNGEE. V dropped 0 bases and J dropped 6; count of bases not matched to a gene: 4. TCRdb re-analysed the RT-PCR reads in MiXCR, keeping a single row per CDR3 protein. Of hundreds of thousands of distinct CDR3 sequences listed, 15% to 19% were seen once; the top ten hold approximately 10%. This receptor was identified in a man in his fifties who received an inactivated influenza vaccine. This chain links TRBV9 with TRBJ1-5; 9 bases fit TRBD1. Sequences were derived from PBMCs from blood, sampled roughly 12 days after vaccination. The DNA for the CDR3 is TGTGCCAGCAGCGTAGATTCGGGACAGGGTCAGCCCCAGCATTTT. Amino acid sequence: CASSVDSGQGQPQHF.